The table lists the clone carrying this T cell receptor beta chain with many counts. Its antigen remains unidentified. The study left out patients who had uncontrolled infection, other autoimmune disease, pregnancy or lactation. Each diagnosis was grounded in clinical symptoms, serum thyroxine and TRAb, thyroid ultrasound, and orbital computed tomography. This record comes from a study of T cells in Graves' hyperthyroidism and ophthalmopathy. Points from the study as a whole: Ophthalmopathy, which appeared later, was predicted by the model a median approximately six months before onset. Most thyroid-expanded clonotypes above 0.001 were also found in blood.

TCR beta CDR3 sequences were amplified from RNA transcripts. The HTBI primer set served for first-round RT-PCR of the TCR CDR3. In TCRdb, the multiplex PCR reads were re-called with MiXCR into one record per CDR3 protein. The repertoire consists of around 800,000 distinct CDR3 sequences, with 35% to 40% occurring once and the leading ten covering about 9%. CDR1 is LNHDA and CDR2 is SQIVND in the germline V gene (reference sequence). V shed 5 bases and J 3 bases; nucleotides not matched to a gene: 5. There are 14 residues in the CDR3. This chain joins TRBV19 and TRBJ1-2, with 8 bases lining up with TRBD1. The TCR comes from a man aged 18 to 29 with Graves' hyperthyroidism. The source material was blood. The CDR3 coding sequence is TGTGCCAGTAGTCCCCAGGGGGCACACTATGGCTACACCTTC. Protein: CASSPQGAHYGYTF.